One sample yielded the 5 T cell receptor beta chains listed below, sequenced in a study of T cell clonotyping in hematopoietic cell transplantation. Profiled with immunoSEQ multiplex PCR; TCRdb holds only in-frame clones, not every one. Among about 5,900 clones listed, over 75% were seen once. Time point in this sample: recipient sample about 28 days before transplant, after cytoreduction. This specimen consisted of peripheral blood mononuclear cells, obtained before stem cell transplant. These receptors were collected from a woman aged 45-65 years with acute myeloid leukemia. Some clones in this sample may be carry-over from other donors' samples.

V is TRBV6-5 and J is TRBJ1-1; tentatively, D is TRBD1 (6 bases). Germline loops: CDR1 MNHEY, CDR2 SVGAGI. This CDR3 is 14 amino acids long. The ends were cut back, 3 bases at V and 4 bases at J, with 12 bases in the middle. CDR3 region: CASSYGGLLTEAFF. CDR3 DNA: TGTGCCAGCAGTTATGGGGGGCTGCTCACTGAAGCTTTCTTT.

The sample holds a few counts of this clone. The genes are TRBV27 and TRBJ1-5, with D hard to call. V lost 6 bases, J lost 5 bases, and 11 bases lay in between. The CDR3 contains 13 residues. CDR1 is MNHEY, CDR2 SMNVEV, per germline (reference sequence). The CDR3 spells CASSKGKDQPQHF. CDR3 coding DNA: TGTGCCAGCAGCAAAGGAAAAGATCAGCCCCAGCATTTT.

V and J are TRBV28 and TRBJ2-7; possibly TRBD2 for D (5 bases). V lost 7 bases and J 2 bases, leaving 15 bases between the germline ends. Looked up from germline, CDR1 is MDHEN and CDR2 is SYDVKM. This CDR3 contains 14 residues. DNA for the CDR3: TGTGCCAGCAACTACTTCCTCGGGGCCTACGAGCAGTACTTC. Protein: CASNYFLGAYEQYF. The whole variable domain, filled in from reference TRBV28 and TRBJ2-7, reads DVKVTQSSRYLVKRTGEKVFLECVQDMDHENMFWYRQDPGLGLRLIYFSYDVKMKEKGDIPEGYSVSREKKERFSLILESASTNQTSMYLCASNYFLGAYEQYFGPGTRLTVT.

V usage is TRBV9 and J usage is TRBJ2-5, with D hard to call. CDR1 and CDR2 from the germline V gene are SGDLS and YYNGEE. The length of the CDR3 is 15 residues. Trimming took off 0 bases at V and 4 bases at J, with 13 bases between the two ends. CDR3 residues: CASSVDSGRGETQYF. The CDR3 coding sequence is TGTGCCAGCAGCGTAGATTCCGGGCGAGGAGAGACCCAGTACTTC.

The CDR3 loop reads CASSLVRDKKTQYF. Here the CDR3 DNA reads TGTGCCAGCAGCTTAGTGAGGGACAAAAAGACCCAGTACTTC. V gene TRBV7-2 combines with J gene TRBJ2-5; maybe TRBD1 (6 bases). CDR3 size: 14 residues. Germline V lookup: CDR1 SGHTA, CDR2 FQGNSA. Deletions cut 1 base from V and 6 bases from J, with 12 bases between. Full variable domain (remainder filled in from reference TRBV7-2 and TRBJ2-5): GAGVSQSPSNKVTEKGKDVELRCDPISGHTALYWYRQSLGQGLEFLIYFQGNSAPDKSGLPSDRFSAERTGGSVSTLTIQRTQQEDSAVYLCASSLVRDKKTQYFGPGTRLLVL.